This entry describes one T cell receptor beta chain. Its antigen is not known. What was sequenced were expressed TCRB transcripts, since all of the isolated RNA had been reverse transcribed. Assay used: immunoSEQ multiplex PCR; TCRdb lists only in-frame clones, some missing. Of hundreds of thousands of clones detected, 15% appear once; the ten largest clones hold about 0.086%. This sample stems from a study of beta chain features in type 1 diabetes. Study outcomes and limitations: Any role of HLA type in TCRB rearrangement remained unresolved here. More deletions and fewer insertions at VDJ junctions were found in patients with type 1 diabetes.

Sequencing was performed on naive CD4+ T cells from blood. The sequence was obtained from a man between 18 and 35 years old in good health.

The CDR3 loop is CASSLGPPSRETQYF. CDR3 bases: TGTGCCAGCTCACTGGGACCCCCATCAAGGGAGACCCAGTACTTC. V and J are TRBV18 and TRBJ2-5; tentatively, D is TRBD1 or TRBD2 (5 bases each). Germline CDR1 and CDR2: KGHSH and LQKENI. This CDR3 is 15 amino acids long. V was trimmed by 4 bases and J by 5 bases, leaving 17 bases between them. The entire variable domain, with the rest obtained from reference TRBV18 and TRBJ2-5, is as follows: NAGVMQNPRHLVRRRGQEARLRCSPMKGHSHVYWYRQLPEEGLKFMVYLQKENIIDESGMPKERFSAEFPKEGPSILRIQQVVRGDSAAYFCASSLGPPSRETQYFGPGTRLLVL.